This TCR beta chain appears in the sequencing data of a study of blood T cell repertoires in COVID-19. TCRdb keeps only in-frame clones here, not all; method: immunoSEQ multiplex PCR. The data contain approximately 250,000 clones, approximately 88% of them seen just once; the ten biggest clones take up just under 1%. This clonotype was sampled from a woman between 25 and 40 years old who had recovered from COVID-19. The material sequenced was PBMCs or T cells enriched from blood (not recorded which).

The CDR3 loop reads CASSLWTGGIDTQYF. For the CDR3, the DNA is TGTGCCAGCAGCTTATGGACAGGGGGCATAGATACGCAGTATTTT. J is TRBJ2-3 and V is TRBV14; 11 bases are a match to TRBD1. V shed 5 bases and J 5 bases; nucleotides not matched to a gene: 6. This CDR3 is built from 15 residues. The germline V gene encodes CDR1 SGHDN and CDR2 FVKESK.